The 16 T cell receptor beta chains listed next were all sequenced from one sample in a study of cytomegalovirus exposure and HLA in healthy donors. Use of 60 Vbeta and 13 Jbeta primers characterized the PCR. Sequencing was performed with immunoSEQ multiplex PCR; in TCRdb, only in-frame clones are kept and a portion is missing. Of more than 150,000 clones listed, around three quarters are singletons. Sequenced: PBMCs. These receptors all come from a woman aged 25-40 years in good health and CMV-seropositive.

The chain is built from TRBV6-6 and TRBJ2-1; TRBD2 is a possible D gene (6 bases). Trimming cost V 2 bases and J 7 bases, with 6 bases left between them. The CDR3 is made up of 12 amino acids. Germline V gene lookup returns CDR1 MNHNY and CDR2 SVGAGI (reference sequence). The CDR3 is CASSYGRNEQFF. The CDR3 DNA reads as TGTGCCAGCAGTTACGGGAGGAATGAGCAGTTCTTC.

The chain joins TRBV5-1 to TRBJ2-2, with TRBD1 identical over 7 bases. V trimming: 8 bases; J trimming: 6 bases; junction bases outside the gene matches: 16. CDR1 and CDR2 (germline): SGHRS, YFSETQ. This CDR3 has 16 residues. The CDR3 loop is CASQRSNRGRAGELFF. CDR3 nucleotide sequence: TGCGCCAGTCAGAGATCAAACAGGGGCCGCGCCGGGGAGCTGTTTTTT.

The chain has TRBV30 and TRBJ1-6; maybe TRBD1 (5 bases). The CDR3 is made up of 17 amino acids. Trimming left V 2 bases short and J 7 bases short, with 21 bases between. CDR1 is GTSNPN and CDR2 is SVGIG in the germline V gene (reference sequence). CDR3: CAWSQPPPGVHNSPLHF. CDR3 coding DNA: TGTGCCTGGAGTCAACCCCCTCCGGGGGTCCACAATTCACCCCTCCACTTT.

The genes are TRBV28 and TRBJ2-5; D not certain. CDR1 is MDHEN and CDR2 is SYDVKM in the germline V gene. The CDR3 length is 13 residues. Trimming cost V 2 bases and J 13 bases, with 17 bases left between them. The CDR3 nucleotides are TGTGCCAGCAGTTTAAGCCGGGTCCCATCCCCGTACTTC. Encoded protein: CASSLSRVPSPYF.

The V gene is TRBV10-3, the J gene TRBJ2-5; D perhaps matches TRBD2 (5 bases). Germline-derived CDR1 and CDR2 are ENHRY and SYGVKD. The CDR3 runs to 14 residues. Trimming took off 2 bases at V and 5 bases at J, with 12 bases between the two ends. The CDR3 region is CAISEASSWETQYF. CDR3 DNA sequence: TGTGCCATCAGTGAGGCTAGCAGCTGGGAGACCCAGTACTTC.

In its sample, this clone was seen once. V gene TRBV5-6 combines with J gene TRBJ2-1; perhaps TRBD2 as D (6 bases). The V gene lost 3 bases and the J gene lost 7 bases, with 8 bases spanning the gap. CDR1 and CDR2 (germline): SGHDT, YYEEEE. The CDR3 runs to 12 residues. The CDR3 nucleotides are TGTGCCAGCAGCTGGGCGGGGAATGAGCAGTTCTTC. Protein product: CASSWAGNEQFF.

The CDR3 DNA is TGCGCCAGCAGCCAAGGGGGCGGCTTAGATGAAAAACTGTTTTTT. It codes for CASSQGGGLDEKLFF. The genes are TRBV4-3 and TRBJ1-4; D may be TRBD1 (5 bases). The CDR3 sequence is 15 residues long. CDR1 and CDR2 from the germline V gene are LGHNA and YSLEER. Deletions cut 1 base from V and 6 bases from J, with 12 bases between.

V gene TRBV27 combines with J gene TRBJ2-3; D possibly corresponds to TRBD2 (5 bases). Per the germline V gene, CDR1 is MNHEY and CDR2 is SMNVEV (reference sequence). The CDR3 length is 14 residues. The V and J ends lost 6 bases and 4 bases respectively, with 14 bases between them. CDR3 protein: CASRALAASDTQYF. The CDR3 DNA reads TGTGCCAGCAGGGCCCTAGCCGCGTCAGATACGCAGTATTTT.

J is TRBJ2-5 and V is TRBV4-3; the match to TRBD1 covers 10 bases. V shed 1 base, J shed 4 bases, and the junction held 3 bases outside the gene matches. The CDR3 length is 15 residues. Germline V lookup: CDR1 LGHNA, CDR2 YSLEER. The CDR3 spells CASSQGQGAPETQYF. For the CDR3, the DNA is TGCGCCAGCAGCCAAGGACAGGGGGCTCCAGAGACCCAGTACTTC.

The V call is TRBV14, the J call TRBJ2-7, with 7 nucleotides matching TRBD1. The germline gives CDR1 SGHDN, CDR2 FVKESK. After removal of 4 bases from V and 4 bases from J, the junction contained 10 bases not matched to a gene. This CDR3 spans 15 amino acids. CDR3 sequence (DNA): TGTGCCAGCAGCCTATTGCCGGGACAGCCGTACGAGCAGTACTTC. Amino acids: CASSLLPGQPYEQYF.

This clone appeared a single time. At one boundary the junction diverges from the germline segment, which might be a read error. Other DNA sequences in this sample translate to the same CDR3. The CDR3 loop is CASSETLYEQYF. CDR3 DNA: TGCGCCAGTAGTGAGACTCTCTACGAGCAGTACTTC. The chain combines TRBV10-1 with TRBJ2-7, with D unclear. The germline V gene has CDR1 WNHNN and CDR2 SYGVQD (reference sequence). The CDR3 spans 12 residues.

The chain has TRBV28 and TRBJ1-6; TRBD1 matches 7 bases. Per germline, CDR1 MDHEN and CDR2 SYDVKM. V was clipped by 4 bases and J by 6 bases; unmatched bases: 9. This CDR3 spans 16 amino acids. The CDR3 is CASSSYPGQTNSPLHF. The CDR3 DNA is TGTGCCAGCAGTTCTTACCCGGGACAGACTAATTCACCCCTCCACTTT.

The chain combines TRBV4-2 with TRBJ2-7; 12 bases align to TRBD2. This CDR3 comprises 18 residues. V trimming: 1 base; J trimming: 0 bases; junction bases outside the gene matches: 7. Germline CDR1 and CDR2: LGHNA and YNFKEQ. CDR3 in DNA: TGTGCCAGCAGCCAAGGACTAGCGGGGGCCGACTTCTCCTACGAGCAGTACTTC. Residues: CASSQGLAGADFSYEQYF.

The chain joins TRBV9 to TRBJ1-5; D unclear. V dropped 0 bases and J dropped 6 bases, with 7 bases sitting between them. Germline-derived CDR1 and CDR2 are SGDLS and YYNGEE. The length of the CDR3 is 13 residues. CDR3 DNA sequence: TGTGCCAGCAGCGTAGGTCGGAGTCAGCCCCAGCATTTT. This encodes CASSVGRSQPQHF. The whole variable domain, remainder taken from reference TRBV9 and TRBJ1-5, is DSGVTQTPKHLITATGQRVTLRCSPRSGDLSVYWYQQSLDQGLQFLIQYYNGEERAKGNILERFSAQQFPDLHSELNLSSLELGDSALYFCASSVGRSQPQHFGDGTRLSIL.

Comments on this clone: One end of the junction does not line up with germline, which may come from a read error. The rearrangement joins TRBV28 to TRBJ2-1, with a possible D match to TRBD1 (5 bases). Germline V gives CDR1 MDHEN, CDR2 SYDVKM. This CDR3 is built from 10 residues. The CDR3 is CPSRQGAWFF. CDR3 bases: TGTCCCAGCCGCCAGGGTGCGTGGTTCTTC.

In its sample, this clone was seen a few times. J is TRBJ1-3 and V is TRBV11-3; possible D gene TRBD1, 6 bases. Trimming took off 9 bases at V and 11 bases at J, with 17 bases between the two ends. The CDR3 length is 12 residues. Germline lookup yields CDR1 SGHNT and CDR2 YENEEA. CDR3 sequence: CASRDTIIAIYF. CDR3 sequence (DNA): TGTGCCAGTCGGGACACCATCATTGCCATATATTTT. Complete variable domain (other parts from reference TRBV11-3 and TRBJ1-3): EAGVVQSPRYKIIEKKQPVAFWCNPISGHNTLYWYLQNLGQGPELLIRYENEEAVDDSQLPKDRFSAERLKGVDSTLKIQPAELGDSAVYLCASRDTIIAIYFGEGSWLTVV.